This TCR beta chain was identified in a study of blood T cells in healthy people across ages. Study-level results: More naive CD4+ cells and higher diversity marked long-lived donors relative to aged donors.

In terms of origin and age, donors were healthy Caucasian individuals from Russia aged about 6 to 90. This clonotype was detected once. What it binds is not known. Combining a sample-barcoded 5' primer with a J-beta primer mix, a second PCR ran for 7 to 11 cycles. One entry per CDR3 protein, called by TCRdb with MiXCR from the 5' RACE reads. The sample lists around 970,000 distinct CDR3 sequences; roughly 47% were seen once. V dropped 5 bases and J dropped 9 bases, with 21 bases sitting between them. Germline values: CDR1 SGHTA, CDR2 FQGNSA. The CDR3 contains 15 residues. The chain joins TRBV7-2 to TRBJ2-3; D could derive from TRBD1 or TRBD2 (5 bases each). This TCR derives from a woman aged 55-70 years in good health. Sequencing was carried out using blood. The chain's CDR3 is CASSPRPVRGETQYF. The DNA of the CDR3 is TGTGCCAGCAGCCCGCGCCCCGTAAGAGGGGAGACGCAGTATTTT.